Here is one T cell receptor beta chain with its context. Its matching antigen is unknown. These data come from a study of shared clonotypes between healthy human individuals. Study-wide points: What naive subsets generally showed was a larger estimated richness than memory subsets showed. Clonotypes which were not shared had lower generation probabilities than clonotypes that all four donors shared.

This CDR3 is built from 14 residues. Per germline, CDR1 MGHRA and CDR2 YSYEKL. The naive CD8 subset, CD45RO-negative cells positively selected for CCR7, excluded terminally differentiated effector memory CD45RA+ cells. Researchers divided each subset's genomic DNA evenly across several immunoSEQ plates. Using immunoSEQ multiplex PCR, the repertoire was profiled, and TCRdb retains in-frame clones only, with some absent. The table records approximately 590,000 clones, over 95% of them present only once. The receptor's source is a woman in her twenties or thirties in good health. The sequenced sample consisted of naive CD8+ T cells sorted from blood. V gene TRBV4-1 combines with J gene TRBJ2-5; D might be TRBD1 (6 bases). The assigned J gene may be wrong: the sequence end matches TRBJ2-7 better. The CDR3 reads CASSQVDRSYEQYF. In DNA, the CDR3 is TGCGCCAGCAGCCAAGTGGACAGATCCTACGAGCAGTACTTC.